The 9 T cell receptor beta chains below come from one sample, sequenced in a study of metastatic and nonmetastatic thyroid tumors. Patients had received no treatment of any kind before thyroid surgery. TCRdb reanalyzed the PCR reads with MiXCR. The sample holds more than 15,000 clones, roughly 32% seen once. Sample: blood. Receptor source: a female donor with papillary thyroid cancer or a benign thyroid nodule (not recorded which). Some clones in this sample may be carry-over from other donors' samples.

This clone qualifies as medium-sized. The rearrangement links TRBV19 to TRBJ1-2, with D unresolved. The V gene lost 1 base and the J gene lost 8 bases, with 8 bases spanning the gap. Germline CDR1 is LNHDA and CDR2 is SQIVND (reference sequence). The CDR3 covers 12 residues. CDR3 nucleotide sequence: TGTGCCAGTAGTATAGGGAATGGCGGCTACACCTTC. It translates to CASSIGNGGYTF.

The V gene is TRBV19, the J gene TRBJ1-2; D gene uncertain. Germline V lookup: CDR1 LNHDA, CDR2 SQIVND (reference sequence). The CDR3 length is 12 residues. Trimming removed 2 bases at V and 3 bases at J, with 4 bases between. CDR3 DNA sequence: TGTGCCAGTAGTATAAGGGACTATGGCTACACCTTC. Protein sequence: CASSIRDYGYTF.

This clone was observed many times. The chain links TRBV2 to TRBJ1-5; possibly TRBD1 for D (5 bases). The CDR3 is 16 residues long. V gave up 4 bases and J gave up 5 bases, with 18 bases separating them. Germline V gene data show CDR1 as SNHLY and CDR2 as FYNNEI. The CDR3 loop is CASSGSGEWRDQPQHF. CDR3 DNA sequence: TGTGCCAGCAGTGGGTCGGGGGAATGGAGAGATCAGCCCCAGCATTTT.

This chain joins TRBV5-6 and TRBJ2-2, with D possibly TRBD2 on 6 matching bases. The germline V gene has CDR1 SGHDT and CDR2 YYEEEE. Trimming stripped 5 bases from V and 1 base from J, with 12 bases between. This CDR3 comprises 15 residues. This CDR3 reads CASSWGLRNTGELFF. The CDR3 DNA follows: TGTGCCAGCAGTTGGGGACTGCGGAACACCGGGGAGCTGTTTTTT.

This clone has at least ten counts. This may arise from a read error, as a much more abundant clone is one base away. The chain couples TRBV3-1 to TRBJ2-3; D is ambiguous. Germline V gene data show CDR1 as LGHDT and CDR2 as YNNKEL (reference sequence). This CDR3 spans 16 amino acids. CDR3 coding DNA: TGTGCCAGCGGCCATGATTTACTCCGTTTCACAGATACGCAGTATTTT. Its protein is CASGHDLLRFTDTQYF.

This clone was seen a few times. The rearrangement links TRBV2 to TRBJ1-4; 8 bases fit TRBD1. The CDR3 is 13 residues long. Germline V lookup: CDR1 SNHLY, CDR2 FYNNEI. V shed 10 bases, J shed 4 bases, and the junction held 5 bases outside the gene matches. The DNA of the CDR3 is TGTGCCACAGGGGGCTCGGGTAATGAAAAACTGTTTTTT. Protein: CATGGSGNEKLFF.

The chain employs TRBV11-2 and TRBJ2-5; perhaps TRBD2 as D (5 bases). Germline CDR1 SGHAT, CDR2 FQNNGV. CDR3 length equals 15 residues. V lost 5 bases, J lost 5 bases, and 18 bases lay in between. The CDR3 DNA follows: TGTGCCAGCAGCCTGGAGTGGGCGGAGGAGGAGACCCAGTACTTC. Translation gives CASSLEWAEEETQYF. Complete variable domain (other parts from reference TRBV11-2 and TRBJ2-5): EAGVAQSPRYKIIEKRQSVAFWCNPISGHATLYWYQQILGQGPKLLIQFQNNGVVDDSQLPKDRFSAERLKGVDSTLKIQPAKLEDSAVYLCASSLEWAEEETQYFGPGTRLLVL.

This clone was observed a few times. V gene TRBV4-1 combines with J gene TRBJ2-1, with TRBD2 as a possible D gene (6 bases). This CDR3 has 14 residues. The V end was cut by 3 bases, the J end by 3 bases, with 9 bases between. Germline lookup yields CDR1 MGHRA and CDR2 YSYEKL. CDR3 residues: CASSQASDYNEQFF. In DNA form, the CDR3 reads TGCGCCAGCAGCCAGGCTAGCGACTACAATGAGCAGTTCTTC.

The genes are TRBV5-1 and TRBJ2-3; 9 nucleotides line up with TRBD2. Germline CDR1 and CDR2: SGHRS and YFSETQ. V lost 0 bases, J lost 6 bases, and 8 bases stayed unmatched. The CDR3 loop spans 16 amino acids. This CDR3 reads CASSLAQAGGMDTQYF. The CDR3 DNA is TGCGCCAGCAGCTTGGCCCAAGCGGGAGGCATGGATACGCAGTATTTT.